A single sample gave rise to the 22 T cell receptor beta chains below, sequenced in a study of CD8 T cells in ankylosing spondylitis. MiXCR was run by TCRdb on the 5' RACE reads, yielding one entry per CDR3 protein. The repertoire includes 350,000 to 450,000 distinct CDR3 sequences, 20% of them detected once, and 13% sits in the top ten. Sequencing input: blood, either unsorted or a sorted T cell fraction (not recorded which). These receptors all stem from a male donor with ankylosing spondylitis or in good health (not recorded which).

A few counts support this clonotype. This sequence joins TRBV12-3 or TRBV12-4 and TRBJ2-1; 8 bases are shared with TRBD2. The V gene end was trimmed by 4 bases and the J gene end by 1 base; junction bases not matched to a gene: 6. This CDR3 region has 16 residues. The CDR3 DNA sequence: TGTGCCAGCAGTTCACTAGCGGAGCCTTCCTACAATGAGCAGTTCTTC. It codes for CASSSLAEPSYNEQFF.

V is TRBV29-1 and J is TRBJ2-5, with TRBD1 as a possible D gene (6 bases). Germline CDR1 is SQVTM and CDR2 is ANQGSEA. The ends were cut back, 7 bases at V and 0 bases at J, with 18 bases in the middle. The CDR3 totals 15 residues. In nucleotides, the CDR3 is TGCAGCGCCGCAGGGGAATTGAAGAACCAAGAGACCCAGTACTTC. Translation gives CSAAGELKNQETQYF.

This clonotype was observed a few times. The chain links TRBV15 to TRBJ2-7; D is perhaps TRBD1 (5 bases). The CDR3 length is 14 residues. Deletions cut 1 base from V and 5 bases from J, with 12 bases between. Germline V gives CDR1 LNHNV, CDR2 YYDKDF (reference sequence). The CDR3 region has the DNA TGTGCCACCAGCAGAGGAACAGGCCTAGACGAGCAGTACTTC. Amino acids: CATSRGTGLDEQYF.

This clonotype occurred a few times. The chain is built from TRBV5-6 and TRBJ2-1; D not resolved. This CDR3 comprises 12 residues. The V end was cut by 4 bases, the J end by 7 bases, with 9 bases between. The germline V gene encodes CDR1 SGHDT and CDR2 YYEEEE. The CDR3 is CASSLDLNEQFF. The CDR3 DNA sequence: TGTGCCAGCAGCCTCGACTTGAATGAGCAGTTCTTC.

This clonotype has a handful of counts. This chain connects TRBV10-3 to TRBJ2-7; 10 bases are shared with TRBD1. Looked up from germline, CDR1 is ENHRY and CDR2 is SYGVKD. This CDR3 spans 15 amino acids. V lost 3 bases to trimming and J lost 0 bases; unmatched junction nucleotides: 2. The CDR3 sequence is CAISDRTGGSYEQYF. The CDR3 nucleotides are TGTGCCATCAGTGACCGGACAGGGGGCTCCTACGAGCAGTACTTC.

This clonotype was picked up many times. The V call is TRBV7-9, the J call TRBJ2-7; D call uncertain. This CDR3 is built from 12 residues. Trimming stripped 0 bases from V and 4 bases from J, with 4 bases between. Germline CDR1 reads SEHNR; CDR2 reads FQNEAQ (reference sequence). CDR3 residues: CASSLADYEQYF. CDR3 in DNA: TGTGCCAGCAGCTTAGCAGATTACGAGCAGTACTTC.

The sample holds a few counts of this clonotype. The genes are TRBV6-5 and TRBJ2-5, with D tentatively TRBD1 (6 bases). The V gene's germline CDR1 is MNHEY and CDR2 SVGAGI. The CDR3 loop spans 17 amino acids. Trimming left V 0 bases short and J 2 bases short, with 16 bases between. In nucleotides, the CDR3 is TGTGCCAGCAGTTACTCGCAGGGGCCCGCCATTCAAGAGACCCAGTACTTC. Translation gives CASSYSQGPAIQETQYF.

The V gene is TRBV7-9, the J gene TRBJ2-1; D not certain. This CDR3 spans 11 amino acids. Germline V gene sequence: CDR1 SEHNR, CDR2 FQNEAQ (reference sequence). The germline V and J ends were trimmed by 5 bases and 8 bases, with 7 bases remaining between them. CDR3 coding DNA: TGTGCCAGCAGCGCCTCCCATGAGCAGTTCTTC. This codes for CASSASHEQFF.

In DNA, the CDR3 is TGCAGCGTTAACAGGGCGTATGGCTACACCTTC. Amino acids: CSVNRAYGYTF. The chain carries TRBV29-1 and TRBJ1-2; a possible D gene is TRBD1 (6 bases). This CDR3 has 11 amino acids. Germline CDR1 and CDR2: SQVTM and ANQGSEA. The germline V and J ends were trimmed by 5 bases and 5 bases, with 9 bases remaining between them.

The chain couples TRBV3-1 to TRBJ2-5; D unclear. V dropped 1 base and J dropped 1 base, with 13 bases sitting between them. The CDR3 spans 16 residues. Germline loops: CDR1 LGHDT, CDR2 YNNKEL (reference sequence). The CDR3 nucleotides read TGTGCCAGCAGCCAAGGCCGGTTGGGGTTCCAAGAGACCCAGTACTTC. Amino acid sequence: CASSQGRLGFQETQYF.

This clonotype came up a few times. The V call is TRBV7-6, the J call TRBJ1-1, with TRBD1 matching 10 bases. Per germline, CDR1 SGHVS and CDR2 FNYEAQ. The CDR3 extends over 15 amino acids. Trimming removed 5 bases from V and 6 bases from J; junction bases left unmatched: 9. CDR3 bases: TGTGCCAGCAGCCGGACAGGGACAGGGGTATCTGAAGCTTTCTTT. Residues: CASSRTGTGVSEAFF.

The rearrangement uses TRBV3-1 and TRBJ2-5, with D uncertain. Germline CDR1 LGHDT, CDR2 YNNKEL (reference sequence). The CDR3 loop spans 13 amino acids. Trimming shortened V by 6 bases and J by 2 bases, and 10 bases separated the two germline ends. CDR3 amino acids: CASRPDGQETQYF. CDR3 in DNA: TGTGCCAGCAGACCCGACGGACAAGAGACCCAGTACTTC.

The V gene is TRBV27, the J gene TRBJ2-3; D unresolved. V lost 6 bases and J lost 0, with 10 bases in between. The CDR3 sequence is 14 residues long. CDR1 MNHEY and CDR2 SMNVEV come from the germline V gene (reference sequence). Here the CDR3 DNA reads TGTGCCAGCAGCCCCGACGGGAGCACAGATACGCAGTATTTT. This gives the protein CASSPDGSTDTQYF.

This chain joins TRBV20-1 and TRBJ2-2, with a possible D match to TRBD2 (5 bases). The CDR3 totals 14 residues. Germline CDR1 DFQATT, CDR2 SNEGSKA (reference sequence). V lost 3 bases, J lost 5 bases, and 13 bases lay in between. The CDR3 DNA is TGCAGTGCTAGGCCCGGAACTAGGACCGGGGAGCTGTTTTTT. Its translation is CSARPGTRTGELFF.

This chain uses TRBV5-5 with TRBJ2-2; D uncertain. The CDR3 runs to 14 residues. Germline loops: CDR1 SGHKS, CDR2 YYEKEE (reference sequence). V lost 4 bases and J lost 3, with 10 bases in between. The CDR3 here is CASSPSGYTGELFF. CDR3 sequence (DNA): TGTGCCAGCAGCCCTTCCGGGTACACCGGGGAGCTGTTTTTT.

This clonotype was detected only a few times. The chain couples TRBV14 to TRBJ2-2; 7 bases fit TRBD2. This CDR3 spans 13 amino acids. Germline V gene lookup returns CDR1 SGHDN and CDR2 FVKESK. Trimming removed 7 bases from V and 5 bases from J; junction bases left unmatched: 4. CDR3 protein: CASNHGGTGELFF. The CDR3 nucleotides read TGTGCCAGCAATCACGGGGGGACCGGGGAGCTGTTTTTT.

This clonotype was picked up many times. The V call is TRBV5-5, the J call TRBJ2-7; D gene uncertain. This CDR3 is 12 amino acids long. With 1 base removed from V and 3 bases from J, the gap between germline ends came to 5 bases. Germline V gene sequence: CDR1 SGHKS, CDR2 YYEKEE (reference sequence). DNA of the CDR3: TGTGCCAGCAGCTTGTGGGGCTACGAGCAGTACTTC. It is translated as CASSLWGYEQYF.

This clonotype was seen a few times. The genes are TRBV5-1 and TRBJ2-3; the D gene is possibly TRBD1 (6 bases). Germline V CDR1 and CDR2: SGHRS, YFSETQ. Trimming took 0 bases from V and 13 from J, leaving 18 bases between them. The CDR3 loop spans 14 amino acids. DNA of the CDR3: TGCGCCAGCAGCTTGGCGCAGGGGCACGATCTGAAGTATTTT. This codes for CASSLAQGHDLKYF.

The V gene is TRBV2, the J gene TRBJ2-7, with a tentative D call TRBD1 (6 bases). Trimming removed 3 bases from V and 3 bases from J, with 9 bases in between. The CDR3 runs to 13 residues. CDR1 SNHLY and CDR2 FYNNEI come from the germline V gene. In DNA form, the CDR3 reads TGTGCCAGCAGTGAGGGGGCGATCTACGAGCAGTACTTC. Translation: CASSEGAIYEQYF.

This clonotype showed up just a few times. V is TRBV6-1 and J is TRBJ1-5; 7 bases match TRBD1. V lost 6 bases and J lost 5; bases outside the gene matches: 10. The CDR3 has 15 amino acids. CDR1 is MNHNS and CDR2 is SASEGT in the germline V gene. The CDR3 here is CASSLGGAGHQPQHF. CDR3 DNA: TGTGCCAGCAGCCTAGGGGGCGCGGGACATCAGCCCCAGCATTTT.

The genes are TRBV27 and TRBJ2-7, with unresolved D. The CDR3 spans 13 residues. CDR1 and CDR2 (germline): MNHEY, SMNVEV (reference sequence). The V end was cut by 1 base, the J end by 4 bases, with 8 bases between. CDR3 sequence reads: CASSLLPRYEQYF. As DNA, the CDR3 is TGTGCCAGCAGTTTATTGCCCCGATACGAGCAGTACTTC.

CDR3 sequence: CSVEDLRQGSPFDEQFF. Written as DNA, the CDR3 is TGCAGCGTTGAAGATCTTCGTCAGGGGAGTCCTTTCGATGAGCAGTTCTTC. The V call is TRBV29-1, the J call TRBJ2-1; D perhaps matches TRBD1 (6 bases). The V end was cut by 0 bases, the J end by 8 bases, with 23 bases between. Per germline, CDR1 SQVTM and CDR2 ANQGSEA. This CDR3 has 17 residues.